This record covers a single T cell receptor beta chain. This record comes from a study of blood T cell repertoires in COVID-19. Study-wide context: T cells, B-cell-depleted T cells, or PBMCs provided the cDNA or gDNA that served as material.

Looked up from germline, CDR1 is MGHRA and CDR2 is YSYEKL. CDR3 size: 13 residues. The germline V and J ends were trimmed by 0 bases and 7 bases, with 9 bases remaining between them. Produced via immunoSEQ multiplex PCR; TCRdb's table is partial and in-frame only. The sample has a few hundred thousand clones; approximately 87% are singletons. The chain has TRBV4-1 and TRBJ1-1, with D unresolved. The receptor was isolated from a man aged 35 to 55 in a cohort exposed to, infected with or recovered from COVID-19 (not recorded which). Sequencing input: PBMCs or T cells enriched from blood (not recorded which). The CDR3 sequence is CASSQDRRGEAFF. CDR3 DNA sequence: TGCGCCAGCAGCCAAGATCGGCGAGGTGAAGCTTTCTTT.